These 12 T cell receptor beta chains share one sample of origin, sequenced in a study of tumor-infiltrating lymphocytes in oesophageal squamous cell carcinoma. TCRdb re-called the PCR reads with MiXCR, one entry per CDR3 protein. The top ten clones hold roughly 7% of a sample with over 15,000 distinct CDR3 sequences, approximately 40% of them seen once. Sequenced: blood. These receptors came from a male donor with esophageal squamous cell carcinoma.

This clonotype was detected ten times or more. CDR3: CASSLWGWLNEQFF. The CDR3 DNA reads as TGTGCCAGCAGCTTATGGGGCTGGTTGAATGAGCAGTTCTTC. The chain couples TRBV5-4 to TRBJ2-1; a weak D match, TRBD1 (5 bases). Per germline, CDR1 SGHNT and CDR2 YYREEE (reference sequence). Between the trimmed V and J ends, which lost 2 bases and 7 bases, there was a span of 13 bases. The CDR3 runs 14 residues.

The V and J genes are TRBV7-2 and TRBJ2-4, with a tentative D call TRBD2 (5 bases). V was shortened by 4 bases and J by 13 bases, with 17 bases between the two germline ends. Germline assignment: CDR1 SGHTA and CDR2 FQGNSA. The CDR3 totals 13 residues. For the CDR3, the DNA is TGTGCCAGCAGCTGGTACGGGATCAATGAGCAGTACTTC. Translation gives CASSWYGINEQYF.

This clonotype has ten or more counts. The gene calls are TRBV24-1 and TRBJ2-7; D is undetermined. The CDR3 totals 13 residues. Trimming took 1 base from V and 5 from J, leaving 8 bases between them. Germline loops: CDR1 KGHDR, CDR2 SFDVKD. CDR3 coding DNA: TGTGCCACCAGTGATTTCCCTGGGGACGAGCAGTACTTC. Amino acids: CATSDFPGDEQYF.

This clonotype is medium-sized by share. CDR3 protein: CASSQPSSTDTDTQYF. The CDR3 nucleotides are TGTGCCAGCAGCCAACCGAGCAGCACCGATACAGATACGCAGTATTTT. This chain uses TRBV7-8 with TRBJ2-3; D not resolved. The CDR3 is 16 amino acids. Per the germline V gene, CDR1 is SGHVS and CDR2 is FQNEAQ. Trimming stripped 5 bases from V and 3 bases from J, with 18 bases between.

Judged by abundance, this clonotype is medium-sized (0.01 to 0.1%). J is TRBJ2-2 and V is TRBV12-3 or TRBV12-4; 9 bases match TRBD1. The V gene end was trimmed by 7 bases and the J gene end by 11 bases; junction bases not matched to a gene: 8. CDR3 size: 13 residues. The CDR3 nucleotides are TGTGCCAGCACCCTACAGGGGGCGCGAGAGCTGTTTTTT. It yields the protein CASTLQGARELFF.

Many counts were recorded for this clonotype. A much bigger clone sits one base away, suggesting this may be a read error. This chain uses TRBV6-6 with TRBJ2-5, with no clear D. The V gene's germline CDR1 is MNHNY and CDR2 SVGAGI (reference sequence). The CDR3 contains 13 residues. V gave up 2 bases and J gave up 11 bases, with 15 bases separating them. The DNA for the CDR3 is TGTGCCAGCAGTTACGTCACCCACAATGAGCAGTACTTC. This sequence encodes CASSYVTHNEQYF.

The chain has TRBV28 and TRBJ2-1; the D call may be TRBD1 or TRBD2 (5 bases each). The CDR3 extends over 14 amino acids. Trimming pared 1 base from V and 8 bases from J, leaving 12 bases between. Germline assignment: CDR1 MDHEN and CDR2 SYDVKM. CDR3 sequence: CASSLFFGGHEQFF. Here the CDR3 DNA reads TGTGCCAGCAGTTTATTCTTTGGGGGTCATGAGCAGTTCTTC. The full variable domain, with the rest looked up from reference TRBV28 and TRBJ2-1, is DVKVTQSSRYLVKRTGEKVFLECVQDMDHENMFWYRQDPGLGLRLIYFSYDVKMKEKGDIPEGYSVSREKKERFSLILESASTNQTSMYLCASSLFFGGHEQFFGPGTRLTVL.

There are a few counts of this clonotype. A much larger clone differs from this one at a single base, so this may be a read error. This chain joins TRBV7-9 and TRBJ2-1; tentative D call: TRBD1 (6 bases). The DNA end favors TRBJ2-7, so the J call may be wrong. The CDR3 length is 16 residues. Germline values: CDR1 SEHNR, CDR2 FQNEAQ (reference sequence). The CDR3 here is CASSSWTVSSYNEQYF. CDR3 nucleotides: TGTGCCAGCAGCTCCTGGACAGTGAGCTCCTACAATGAGCAGTACTTC.

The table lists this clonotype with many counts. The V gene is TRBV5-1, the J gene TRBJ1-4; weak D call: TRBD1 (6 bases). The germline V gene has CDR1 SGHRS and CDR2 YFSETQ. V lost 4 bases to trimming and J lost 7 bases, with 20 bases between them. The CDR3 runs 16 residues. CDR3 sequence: CASSTSMGGAGEKLFF. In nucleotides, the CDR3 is TGCGCCAGCAGCACGTCTATGGGGGGCGCTGGTGAAAAACTGTTTTTT.

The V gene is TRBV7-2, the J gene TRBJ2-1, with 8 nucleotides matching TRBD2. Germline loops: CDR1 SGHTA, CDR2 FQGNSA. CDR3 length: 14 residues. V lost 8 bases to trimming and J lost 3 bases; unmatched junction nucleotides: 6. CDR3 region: CASDPGGGYNEQFF. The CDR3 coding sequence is TGTGCCAGCGATCCGGGGGGGGGCTACAATGAGCAGTTCTTC.

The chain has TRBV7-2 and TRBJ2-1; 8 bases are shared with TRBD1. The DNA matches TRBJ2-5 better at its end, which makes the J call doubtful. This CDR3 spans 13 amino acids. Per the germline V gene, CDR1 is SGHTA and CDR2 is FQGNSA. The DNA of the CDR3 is TGTGCCAGCAGCTTTTGGACAGGGGAGACCCAGTACTTC. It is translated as CASSFWTGETQYF.

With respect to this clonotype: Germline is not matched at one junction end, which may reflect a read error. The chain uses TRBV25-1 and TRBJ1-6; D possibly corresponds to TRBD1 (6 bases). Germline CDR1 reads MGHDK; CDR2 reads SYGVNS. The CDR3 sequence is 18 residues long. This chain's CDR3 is CASSESITRGRLPYEQYF. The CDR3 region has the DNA TGTGCCAGCAGTGAATCCATCACCAGGGGCCGCCTTCCCTACGAGCAGTACTTT.